Below, 2 T cell receptor beta chains from the same sample are listed, as sequenced in a study of response to subunit inactivated influenza vaccine. TCRdb recomputed calls from the RT-PCR reads with MiXCR, one row per CDR3 protein. Of 550,000 to 800,000 distinct CDR3 sequences in the sample, 14% were seen once. The input for sequencing was PBMCs from blood, taken 14 to 15 days before vaccination. These receptors all come from a man in his fifties or sixties who received an inactivated influenza vaccine.

Ten or more counts support this clonotype. The J gene is TRBJ1-6, the V gene TRBV6-1, with D tentatively TRBD1 (6 bases). CDR1 is MNHNS, CDR2 SASEGT, per germline. The CDR3 is 16 residues long. The V and J ends lost 6 bases and 0 bases respectively, with 12 bases between them. The CDR3 protein is CASRRTASSYNSPLHF. The CDR3 DNA reads as TGTGCCAGCAGAAGGACAGCGAGCTCCTATAATTCACCCCTCCACTTT.

This chain joins TRBV9 and TRBJ2-7; D possibly matches TRBD1 or TRBD2 (7 bases each). This CDR3 region has 15 residues. Trimming removed 0 bases at V and 6 bases at J, with 16 bases between. In germline, CDR1 is SGDLS, CDR2 YYNGEE. The CDR3 nucleotides read TGTGCCAGCAGCGTAGCTAACAGGGGCGGGGGCGAGCAGTACTTC. Translating gives CASSVANRGGGEQYF. The full variable domain, with the rest looked up from reference TRBV9 and TRBJ2-7, is DSGVTQTPKHLITATGQRVTLRCSPRSGDLSVYWYQQSLDQGLQFLIQYYNGEERAKGNILERFSAQQFPDLHSELNLSSLELGDSALYFCASSVANRGGGEQYFGPGTRLTVT.